This T cell receptor beta chain was found in a study of human T cells and chemical hapten exposure. Study at large: Upper-back patch tests with 0.01% DPC were read at 6 days.

This clonotype was counted many times. TCRdb re-derived calls from the RACE reads in MiXCR, one entry per CDR3 protein. The profile shows about 340,000 distinct CDR3 sequences, approximately 6.9% of them singletons. Time point defined: patch test 1, 2 weeks after DPC sensitization. Noted treatment: therapeutic diphenylcyclopropenone sensitization with weekly scalp DPC. Trimming removed 3 bases from V and 6 bases from J; junction bases left unmatched: 7. The CDR3 has 16 amino acids. Germline CDR1 is LGHNA and CDR2 is YSLEER. This chain joins TRBV4-3 and TRBJ1-4; 10 bases align to TRBD1. The sample in question was whole blood, obtained in connection with sensitization to the hapten diphenylcyclopropenone (DPC). This sequence was found in a woman aged 18-35 years with alopecia areata. Some clones in this sample may be carry-over from other donors' samples. The CDR3 DNA reads as TGCGCCAGCAGCCAGGATCTGGGACAGGGGCATGAAAAACTGTTTTTT. Translating gives CASSQDLGQGHEKLFF.